This T cell receptor (beta chain) was recorded in a study of blood T cell repertoires in COVID-19. Study-wide background: Nucleic acid was either cDNA or gDNA, and it came from T cells, B-cell-depleted T cells, or PBMCs.

In the original workflow: The authors estimated nucleated cell counts from reference gene primer amplification. Assay used: immunoSEQ multiplex PCR; TCRdb lists only in-frame clones, some missing. Clone size and V and J calls were adopted from that table, with D and trimming inferred from the DNA. The table includes fewer than 350,000 clones, about 89% detected once. The CDR3 has 14 residues. CDR1 is KGHDR and CDR2 is SFDVKD in the germline V gene. The germline V and J ends were trimmed by 2 bases and 7 bases, with 13 bases remaining between them. Sequencing input: peripheral blood. This TCR came from a man in his forties or fifties with acute or convalescent COVID-19. The chain links TRBV24-1 to TRBJ1-2, with D uncertain. The CDR3 region is CATSDSSSGGGYTF. The CDR3 coding sequence is TGTGCCACCAGTGATTCAAGTTCAGGAGGTGGCTACACCTTC.